The rows below give T cell receptor beta chains drawn from one sample of a study of T-cell memory formation after mild COVID-19. TCRdb re-called the 5' RACE reads through MiXCR, storing one row per CDR3 protein. This table holds some 450,000 distinct CDR3 sequences, under 20% found once. Material for sequencing was PBMCs or a T cell subset sorted from them (not recorded which). These receptors were collected from a man younger than 30 who had mild COVID-19 (a few samples of this study predate the infection). Cell type and time point are not known. CDR3s include the opening cysteine and the closing phenylalanine or tryptophan. A D gene is named only where the DNA matches it firmly. The listing skips clone size in some rows; elsewhere it reads once, few, many or a size class.

D gene	V gene	J gene	clone size	CDR3 protein	CDR3 DNA
-	TRBV6-6	TRBJ1-4	-	CASSSRNENEKLFF	TGTGCCAGCAGTTCGCGGAACGAGAACGAAAAACTGTTTTTT
-	TRBV10-3	TRBJ1-6	-	CAISERREGDSPLHF	TGTGCCATCAGTGAGCGACGGGAGGGGGATTCACCCCTCCACTTT
TRBD1	TRBV2	TRBJ2-7	few	CASSDRGPYYEQYF	TGTGCCAGCAGTGACAGGGGGCCTTACTACGAGCAGTACTTC
-	TRBV14	TRBJ2-3	-	CASSQHRDLDF	TGTGCCAGCAGCCAACACCGGGACCTGGATTTT
-	TRBV5-1	TRBJ2-3	-	CASSLGHADTQYF	TGCGCCAGCAGCTTGGGGCACGCAGATACGCAGTATTTT
-	TRBV15	TRBJ1-1	few	CATSRDRGRLNTEAFF	TGTGCCACCAGCAGAGATCGCGGCAGGTTGAACACTGAAGCTTTCTTT
TRBD2	TRBV20-1	TRBJ2-4	few	CSARSGGSLTIQYF	TGCAGTGCCAGGAGCGGGGGCTCTCTCACCATTCAGTACTTC
-	TRBV20-1	TRBJ2-6	-	CSAAPGVGANVLTF	TGCAGTGCTGCCCCCGGGGTTGGGGCCAACGTCCTGACTTTC
-	TRBV7-2	TRBJ2-7	few	CASSFKISYEQYF	TGTGCCAGCAGCTTCAAGATTTCCTACGAGCAGTACTTC
TRBD1	TRBV20-1	TRBJ1-4	-	CSARAPTGRNEKLFF	TGCAGTGCTAGAGCCCCGACAGGGAGGAATGAAAAACTGTTTTTT
TRBD2	TRBV27	TRBJ2-1	-	CASSLVRGGLFF	TGTGCCAGCAGTTTAGTCCGGGGGGGCCTGTTCTTC
TRBD1	TRBV11-2	TRBJ2-1	-	CASSSLRQGGYNEQFF	TGTGCCAGCAGCTCGCTACGACAGGGCGGTTACAATGAGCAGTTCTTC
-	TRBV27	TRBJ2-3	-	CASSFYLEPDTQYF	TGTGCCAGCAGTTTTTACTTGGAGCCAGATACGCAGTATTTT
-	TRBV28	TRBJ2-3	-	CASKSYPPGTDTQYF	TGTGCCAGCAAGTCCTATCCTCCGGGCACAGATACGCAGTATTTT
TRBD1	TRBV4-1	TRBJ1-2	few	CASSSRQGNGYTF	TGCGCCAGCAGCTCCCGACAGGGTAATGGCTACACCTTC